The table lists the clone carrying this T cell receptor (beta chain) with many counts. The antigen remains unidentified. TCRdb fed the 5' RACE reads into MiXCR, producing one record per CDR3 protein. The profile shows about 340,000 distinct CDR3 sequences, 3% to 4.5% of them singletons. The record originates from a study of T cells after yellow fever vaccination. Study-wide results and limits: Though weaker, the secondary response peaked faster, on day 5 versus 15. Post-booster samples contained most primary-vaccination clones (just under 98% CD4, less than 90% CD8). There was a small share of clonotypes that showed up in both the CD4 and CD8 compartments.

Trimming pared 0 bases from V and 1 base from J, leaving 3 bases between. This CDR3 is built from 14 residues. The V gene's germline CDR1 is KGHSH and CDR2 LQKENI. This TCR was recovered from a man aged 18 to 29 who received the YFV17D yellow fever vaccine. This rearrangement joins TRBV18 to TRBJ2-2; D is ambiguous. Sequencing was performed on PBMCs, taken 5 days after the yellow fever booster vaccination. CDR3 region: CASSPPRNTGELFF. CDR3 sequence (DNA): TGTGCCAGCTCACCACCGAGGAACACCGGGGAGCTGTTTTTT.